The rows below give T cell receptor beta chains drawn from one sample of a study of cytomegalovirus exposure and HLA in healthy donors. TCRdb's copy holds only in-frame clones and misses some; the assay was immunoSEQ multiplex PCR. The sample holds roughly 250,000 clones, approximately 83% seen once. Sequencing was done on a sample of PBMCs. The receptors were sampled from a woman aged 30 to 39 in good health and CMV-seropositive. Both conserved end residues are part of each CDR3. A D gene is named only where the DNA matches it firmly. Expanded clones are given a class, and other clones once, few, many or no size at all.

J gene: TRBJ2-7
clone size: NA
V gene: TRBV6-1
D gene: NA
CDR3 protein: CASRKQGNPYEQYF
CDR3 DNA: TGTGCCAGCAGAAAACAGGGAAACCCCTACGAGCAGTACTTC

J gene: TRBJ2-3
clone size: NA
V gene: TRBV14
D gene: NA
CDR3 protein: CASSRQTMSDSTDTQYF
CDR3 DNA: TGTGCCAGCAGCCGCCAGACGATGTCGGACTCCACAGATACGCAGTATTTT

J gene: TRBJ2-5
clone size: once
V gene: TRBV19
D gene: NA
CDR3 protein: CASSPRPGVTQYF
CDR3 DNA: TGTGCCAGTAGTCCCAGGCCCGGGGTGACCCAGTACTTC

J gene: TRBJ1-3
clone size: NA
V gene: TRBV5-6
D gene: NA
CDR3 protein: CASSLMVEGNGNTIYF
CDR3 DNA: TGTGCCAGCAGCCTGATGGTGGAGGGAAACGGAAACACCATATATTTT

J gene: TRBJ2-1
clone size: NA
V gene: TRBV5-1
D gene: NA
CDR3 protein: CASSLIDPRLDNEQFF
CDR3 DNA: TGCGCCAGCAGCTTGATAGACCCCAGGCTCGACAATGAGCAGTTCTTC

J gene: TRBJ1-1
clone size: NA
V gene: TRBV5-1
D gene: NA
CDR3 protein: CASSLEAGYTEAFF
CDR3 DNA: TGCGCCAGCAGCTTGGAGGCGGGTTACACTGAAGCTTTCTTT

J gene: TRBJ2-3
clone size: few
V gene: TRBV9
D gene: TRBD2
CDR3 protein: CASSGGAGGHTDTQYF
CDR3 DNA: TGTGCCAGCAGCGGGGGAGCGGGAGGGCACACAGATACGCAGTATTTT

J gene: TRBJ2-1
clone size: NA
V gene: TRBV30
D gene: NA
CDR3 protein: CAEGDFHDEQFF
CDR3 DNA: TGTGCCGAGGGGGATTTCCACGATGAGCAGTTCTTC

J gene: TRBJ2-5
clone size: NA
V gene: TRBV29-1
D gene: NA
CDR3 protein: CSVKMTDFQETQYF
CDR3 DNA: TGCAGCGTTAAGATGACAGACTTCCAAGAGACCCAGTACTTC

J gene: TRBJ1-5
clone size: NA
V gene: TRBV28
D gene: TRBD1
CDR3 protein: CASIKGQGVNQPQHF
CDR3 DNA: TGTGCCAGCATTAAGGGACAGGGGGTGAATCAGCCCCAGCATTTT

J gene: TRBJ2-1
clone size: once
V gene: TRBV7-6
D gene: NA
CDR3 protein: CASSFNQLPYNEQFF
CDR3 DNA: TGTGCCAGCAGCTTTAACCAACTCCCCTACAATGAGCAGTTCTTC

J gene: TRBJ1-5
clone size: NA
V gene: TRBV30
D gene: NA
CDR3 protein: CAWSAGVGNQPQHF
CDR3 DNA: TGTGCCTGGAGTGCAGGGGTGGGCAATCAGCCCCAGCATTTT

J gene: TRBJ2-3
clone size: NA
V gene: TRBV4-1
D gene: NA
CDR3 protein: CASSQGPSMDTQYF
CDR3 DNA: TGCGCCAGCAGCCAAGGCCCTAGTATGGATACGCAGTATTTT

J gene: TRBJ1-1
clone size: NA
V gene: TRBV5-1
D gene: NA
CDR3 protein: CASSQEVDTEAFF
CDR3 DNA: TGCGCCAGCAGCCAGGAAGTGGACACTGAAGCTTTCTTT

J gene: TRBJ2-7
clone size: NA
V gene: TRBV13
D gene: TRBD2
CDR3 protein: CASISSGWEGPSAQYF
CDR3 DNA: TGTGCCAGCATTTCCTCCGGGTGGGAGGGCCCCTCGGCGCAGTACTTC

J gene: TRBJ1-1
clone size: once
V gene: TRBV19
D gene: NA
CDR3 protein: CASSGFRGFTEAFF
CDR3 DNA: TGTGCCAGTAGTGGCTTTCGGGGATTCACTGAAGCTTTCTTT

J gene: TRBJ2-7
clone size: NA
V gene: TRBV30
D gene: NA
CDR3 protein: CAWSEQVSEQYF
CDR3 DNA: TGTGCCTGGAGTGAACAGGTCTCCGAGCAGTACTTC

J gene: TRBJ2-2
clone size: NA
V gene: TRBV7-8
D gene: TRBD2
CDR3 protein: CASSRTGTKNTGELFF
CDR3 DNA: TGTGCCAGCAGCCGGACCGGGACTAAGAACACCGGGGAGCTGTTTTTT

J gene: TRBJ2-7
clone size: NA
V gene: TRBV6-6
D gene: TRBD1
CDR3 protein: CASSKTRDRVGEQYF
CDR3 DNA: TGTGCCAGCAGTAAAACCCGGGACAGGGTAGGCGAGCAGTACTTC

J gene: TRBJ2-7
clone size: NA
V gene: TRBV7-2
D gene: NA
CDR3 protein: CASSLAQAWTFVYF
CDR3 DNA: TGTGCCAGCAGCTTGGCCCAGGCCTGGACATTCGTGTACTTC

J gene: TRBJ1-2
clone size: NA
V gene: TRBV27
D gene: NA
CDR3 protein: CASSPDNNYGYTF
CDR3 DNA: TGTGCCAGCAGTCCAGACAATAACTATGGCTACACCTTC

J gene: TRBJ1-1
clone size: NA
V gene: TRBV29-1
D gene: NA
CDR3 protein: CSLDLNTEAFF
CDR3 DNA: TGCAGCCTAGACTTGAACACTGAAGCTTTCTTT

J gene: TRBJ2-1
clone size: NA
V gene: TRBV9
D gene: TRBD2
CDR3 protein: CASSVLAWTSGGGQFF
CDR3 DNA: TGTGCCAGCAGCGTACTGGCCTGGACTAGCGGGGGGGGGCAGTTCTTC

J gene: TRBJ2-5
clone size: NA
V gene: TRBV9
D gene: NA
CDR3 protein: CASSVSGIQETQYF
CDR3 DNA: TGTGCCAGCAGCGTCTCAGGCATTCAAGAGACCCAGTACTTC

J gene: TRBJ2-1
clone size: few
V gene: TRBV28
D gene: NA
CDR3 protein: CASMEGNEQFF
CDR3 DNA: TGTGCCAGCATGGAGGGGAATGAGCAGTTCTTC

J gene: TRBJ1-4
clone size: NA
V gene: TRBV15
D gene: TRBD1
CDR3 protein: CATSREGQGNEKLFF
CDR3 DNA: TGTGCCACCAGCAGAGAGGGACAGGGAAATGAAAAACTGTTTTTT

J gene: TRBJ2-7
clone size: once
V gene: TRBV6-6
D gene: TRBD1
CDR3 protein: CASSWGDRAYEQYF
CDR3 DNA: TGTGCCAGCAGTTGGGGGGACAGGGCCTACGAGCAGTACTTC

J gene: TRBJ2-3
clone size: NA
V gene: TRBV5-1
D gene: NA
CDR3 protein: CASSGTGIHTDTQYF
CDR3 DNA: TGCGCCAGCAGCGGGACTGGTATCCACACAGATACGCAGTATTTT

J gene: TRBJ2-7
clone size: NA
V gene: TRBV13
D gene: NA
CDR3 protein: CASSLDRSTEQYF
CDR3 DNA: TGTGCCAGCAGCTTAGACCGATCTACCGAGCAGTACTTC

J gene: TRBJ2-7
clone size: NA
V gene: TRBV6-5
D gene: NA
CDR3 protein: CASRSGSEQYF
CDR3 DNA: TGTGCCAGCCGATCAGGGTCGGAGCAGTACTTC

J gene: TRBJ2-5
clone size: NA
V gene: TRBV28
D gene: TRBD1
CDR3 protein: CASSDLTGWDQETQYF
CDR3 DNA: TGTGCCAGCAGCGATCTGACAGGGTGGGACCAAGAGACCCAGTACTTC

J gene: TRBJ2-1
clone size: NA
V gene: TRBV27
D gene: TRBD2
CDR3 protein: CASGGLAGNEQFF
CDR3 DNA: TGTGCCAGCGGGGGACTAGCGGGCAATGAGCAGTTCTTC

J gene: TRBJ1-4
clone size: NA
V gene: TRBV27
D gene: NA
CDR3 protein: CASSLWGDNEKLFF
CDR3 DNA: TGTGCCAGCAGTTTATGGGGGGATAATGAAAAACTGTTTTTT

J gene: TRBJ1-2
clone size: NA
V gene: TRBV28
D gene: TRBD1
CDR3 protein: CASSLGTDYGYTF
CDR3 DNA: TGTGCCAGCAGTTTAGGGACAGACTATGGCTACACCTTC

J gene: TRBJ1-4
clone size: NA
V gene: TRBV30
D gene: NA
CDR3 protein: CAWNAVSGAGEKLFF
CDR3 DNA: TGTGCCTGGAATGCGGTTTCAGGGGCGGGTGAAAAACTGTTTTTT

J gene: TRBJ2-7
clone size: NA
V gene: TRBV9
D gene: TRBD1
CDR3 protein: CASSRDRAHEQYF
CDR3 DNA: TGTGCCAGCAGCCGGGACAGGGCCCACGAGCAGTACTTC

J gene: TRBJ2-2
clone size: NA
V gene: TRBV9
D gene: NA
CDR3 protein: CASNKAGGSGGELFF
CDR3 DNA: TGTGCCAGCAACAAAGCTGGAGGGAGCGGCGGGGAGCTGTTTTTT

J gene: TRBJ2-6
clone size: NA
V gene: TRBV6-5
D gene: NA
CDR3 protein: CASSRQSSGANVLTF
CDR3 DNA: TGTGCCAGCAGCCGCCAGTCCTCTGGGGCCAACGTCCTGACTTTC

J gene: TRBJ2-2
clone size: few
V gene: TRBV16
D gene: TRBD2
CDR3 protein: CASSQLRLADTGELFF
CDR3 DNA: TGTGCCAGCAGCCAATTGAGACTAGCGGATACCGGGGAGCTGTTTTTT

J gene: TRBJ2-4
clone size: NA
V gene: TRBV15
D gene: NA
CDR3 protein: CATSIDYKNIQYF
CDR3 DNA: TGTGCCACCAGCATCGACTACAAAAACATTCAGTACTTC